Each of the 10 T cell receptor beta chains below was sequenced from the same sample in a study of naive and memory T cell subsets. Both TRBC1 and TRBC2 were covered by a beta constant-region primer of two equimolar oligonucleotides. Each CDR3 protein is one row after TCRdb ran MiXCR on the UMI-ligation and nested PCR reads. The sample carries approximately 89,000 distinct CDR3 sequences, around 6.5% recorded once. The sequenced sample consisted of central memory CD4+ T cells from blood. The receptors shown here come from a human donor in good health.

This chain joins TRBV12-3 or TRBV12-4 and TRBJ2-1; a weak D match, TRBD2 (5 bases). The V end lost 2 bases, the J end lost 8 bases, and 13 bases lay between the germline ends. The CDR3 covers 14 residues. As DNA, the CDR3 is TGTGCCAGCAGTTTAACGGGGAGCCGCGATGAGCAGTTCTTC. Amino acid sequence: CASSLTGSRDEQFF.

The sample holds many counts of this clonotype. The rearrangement joins TRBV9 to TRBJ2-3; D is ambiguous. Germline V lookup: CDR1 SGDLS, CDR2 YYNGEE. The CDR3 length is 12 residues. The V gene lost 0 bases and the J gene lost 4 bases, with 3 bases spanning the gap. Here the CDR3 DNA reads TGTGCCAGCAGCGTAGACTCAGATACGCAGTATTTT. Amino acid sequence: CASSVDSDTQYF.

This clonotype is deemed medium-sized. Sequence at one end of the junction differs from germline and may be a read error. The chain links TRBV28 to TRBJ1-5; no reliable D call. The germline gives CDR1 MDHEN, CDR2 SYDVKM. This CDR3 has 12 residues. For the CDR3, the DNA is TGTGCCAGCAGTTTAAGCACTCAGCCCCAGCATTTT. It yields the protein CASSLSTQPQHF.

This clonotype was picked up one time. The chain has TRBV19 and TRBJ1-2; D is unclear. This CDR3 is built from 14 residues. CDR1 is LNHDA, CDR2 SQIVND, per germline (reference sequence). Deletions cut 3 bases from V and 4 bases from J, with 12 bases between. The CDR3 coding sequence is TGTGCCAGTAGTATGCCGGGGTGGGGCTATGGCTACACCTTC. It translates to CASSMPGWGYGYTF. The full variable domain, its missing parts supplied by reference TRBV19 and TRBJ1-2, is DGGITQSPKYLFRKEGQNVTLSCEQNLNHDAMYWYRQDPGQGLRLIYYSQIVNDFQKGDIAEGYSVSREKKESFPLTVTSAQKNPTAFYLCASSMPGWGYGYTFGSGTRLTVV.

At least ten counts were recorded for this clonotype. The V gene is TRBV7-9, the J gene TRBJ2-5; D assignment may be TRBD1 or TRBD2 (6 bases each). The CDR3 length is 15 residues. V lost 3 bases, J lost 1 base, and 12 bases lay in between. Germline assignment: CDR1 SEHNR and CDR2 FQNEAQ (reference sequence). This chain's CDR3 is CASSFSWGAQETQYF. CDR3 in DNA: TGTGCCAGCAGCTTCAGTTGGGGGGCCCAAGAGACCCAGTACTTC.

The V and J genes are TRBV6-2 or TRBV6-3 and TRBJ2-2, with D tentatively TRBD1 (5 bases). The CDR3 runs to 14 residues. From germline, CDR1 is MNHEY and CDR2 SVGEGT. Trimming shortened V by 8 bases and J by 0 bases, and 10 bases separated the two germline ends. The CDR3 nucleotides read TGTGCCAGCGGTATCAGGGCGAACACCGGGGAGCTGTTTTTT. Translated: CASGIRANTGELFF.

This clonotype was seen repeatedly, ten times or more. The CDR3 DNA reads TGTGCCATCAGTGGGACAGGGGATGAAAAACTGTTTTTT. This sequence encodes CAISGTGDEKLFF. The chain is built from TRBV10-3 and TRBJ1-4, with 9 bases identical to TRBD1. Per germline, CDR1 ENHRY and CDR2 SYGVKD. This CDR3 has 13 residues. The ends lost 4 bases at V and 6 bases at J; junction bases unmatched: 0.

This clonotype occurred many times. This chain uses TRBV18 with TRBJ1-4; 9 bases are shared with TRBD1. There are 17 residues in the CDR3. Trimming removed 9 bases from V and 0 bases from J; junction bases left unmatched: 11. Germline CDR1 reads KGHSH; CDR2 reads LQKENI. CDR3 DNA sequence: TGTGCCAGTACGGACAGGGGACGAATCACAACTAATGAAAAACTGTTTTTT. This encodes CASTDRGRITTNEKLFF.

The rearrangement joins TRBV12-3 or TRBV12-4 to TRBJ2-1; 15 bases are a match to TRBD2. The CDR3 consists of 23 residues. V was pared by 6 bases and J by 7 bases, with 28 bases of the junction left unmatched. The CDR3 region is CASRWTGGAGTSGRNLIRNEQFF. The CDR3 nucleotides are TGTGCCAGCAGATGGACAGGGGGCGCCGGGACTAGCGGGAGGAATCTAATTAGGAATGAGCAGTTCTTC.

This rearrangement joins TRBV11-2 to TRBJ2-2; the D call may be TRBD1 or TRBD2 (5 bases each). The germline V gene has CDR1 SGHAT and CDR2 FQNNGV. V was clipped by 1 base and J by 0 bases, with 9 bases between them. The CDR3 runs to 16 residues. This CDR3 is CASSLVGGSNTGELFF. For the CDR3, the DNA is TGTGCCAGCAGCTTAGTTGGGGGTTCGAACACCGGGGAGCTGTTTTTT.